These T cell receptor beta chains were read from a single sample in a study of cytomegalovirus exposure and HLA in healthy donors. Sequencing used immunoSEQ multiplex PCR; TCRdb keeps in-frame clones, though not all of them. This sample has some 250,000 clones, with around 87% found just once. Material: PBMCs. These receptors were obtained from a woman in her twenties or thirties in good health and CMV-seropositive. CDR3s include the opening cysteine and the closing phenylalanine or tryptophan. A D gene is named only where the DNA matches it firmly. Not all rows give a size; the values are once, few, many and, for expanded clones, a class.

clone size,J gene,V gene,D gene,CDR3 protein,CDR3 DNA
-,TRBJ1-1,TRBV5-1,-,CASSLDALVTEAFF,TGCGCCAGCAGCTTGGATGCATTAGTCACTGAAGCTTTCTTT
-,TRBJ2-3,TRBV28,-,CASRLTGPSTDTQYF,TGTGCCAGCAGACTTACAGGGCCCAGCACAGATACGCAGTATTTT
-,TRBJ2-2,TRBV5-1,-,CASSLEAGSTGELFF,TGCGCCAGCAGCTTGGAAGCAGGGTCCACCGGGGAGCTGTTTTTT
few,TRBJ1-5,TRBV10-3,TRBD1,CAISESGTGRNQPQHF,TGTGCCATCAGTGAGTCAGGGACAGGCCGAAATCAGCCCCAGCATTTT
-,TRBJ2-7,TRBV4-1,TRBD2,CASSQERSGSVPYEQYF,TGCGCCAGCAGCCAAGAGAGGAGCGGGAGTGTACCCTACGAGCAGTACTTC
-,TRBJ1-2,TRBV7-2,-,CASSLQRGLGGYTF,TGTGCCAGCAGCTTACAACGGGGTTTGGGAGGCTACACCTTC
-,TRBJ2-7,TRBV5-1,-,CASSPGSQIPSYEQYF,TGCGCCAGCAGCCCCGGGAGCCAAATACCCTCCTACGAGCAGTACTTC
-,TRBJ2-1,TRBV19,TRBD1,CASSMMGFGTGVGEQFF,TGTGCCAGTAGTATGATGGGATTTGGGACAGGGGTAGGTGAGCAGTTCTTC
-,TRBJ1-5,TRBV27,-,CASSLDSYSNQPQHF,TGTGCCAGCAGTTTAGACTCTTATAGCAATCAGCCCCAGCATTTT
-,TRBJ1-3,TRBV7-9,-,CASSLAGTGNTIYF,TGTGCCAGCAGCTTAGCAGGGACAGGAAACACCATATATTTT
-,TRBJ1-2,TRBV30,TRBD1,CAWTPQGPYGYTF,TGTGCCTGGACTCCACAGGGGCCTTATGGCTACACCTTC
-,TRBJ2-1,TRBV11-2,TRBD2,CASSLELAVNEQFF,TGTGCCAGCAGCTTAGAACTAGCGGTCAATGAGCAGTTCTTC
-,TRBJ1-3,TRBV28,-,CASGAEGRLSGNTIYF,TGTGCCAGCGGGGCGGAAGGACGACTCTCTGGAAACACCATATATTTT
-,TRBJ1-2,TRBV9,-,CASSSGGPYGYTF,TGTGCCAGCAGCTCGGGGGGACCCTATGGCTACACCTTC
-,TRBJ2-5,TRBV18,-,CASSSIQKETQYF,TGTGCCAGCTCATCCATTCAGAAAGAGACCCAGTACTTC
-,TRBJ2-3,TRBV5-1,-,CASSPRQLDTQYF,TGCGCCAGCAGCCCCAGGCAGCTAGATACGCAGTATTTT
-,TRBJ1-2,TRBV9,TRBD1,CASSVVGGEGNYGYTF,TGTGCCAGCAGCGTAGTAGGGGGCGAGGGAAACTATGGCTACACCTTC
-,TRBJ2-1,TRBV25-1,-,CASCMGGSYNEQFF,TGTGCCAGCTGTATGGGGGGTTCCTACAATGAGCAGTTCTTC
-,TRBJ2-1,TRBV30,TRBD2,CAWTTGGDEQFF,TGTGCCTGGACCACTGGGGGGGATGAGCAGTTCTTC
-,TRBJ2-2,TRBV28,TRBD2,CASSFGGGLVGTGELFF,TGTGCCAGCAGTTTCGGGGGAGGGCTGGTGGGCACCGGGGAGCTGTTTTTT
-,TRBJ1-2,TRBV23-1,TRBD1,CASSRTKNPGTDLFCNYGYTF,TGCGCCAGCAGCCGAACGAAAAACCCCGGGACAGACCTGTTCTGTAACTATGGCTACACCTTC
-,TRBJ1-2,TRBV20-1,-,CSARGNLGYTF,TGCAGTGCAAGGGGCAACCTAGGCTACACCTTC
once,TRBJ1-1,TRBV18,TRBD1,CASSPGQVVNTEAFF,TGTGCCAGCTCACCAGGACAGGTGGTGAACACTGAAGCTTTCTTT
-,TRBJ2-3,TRBV5-1,TRBD1,CASSPAGQGGTDTQYF,TGCGCCAGCAGCCCCGCCGGACAGGGGGGCACAGATACGCAGTATTTT
-,TRBJ1-4,TRBV29-1,TRBD1,CSVSDRVGEKLFF,TGCAGCGTATCCGACAGGGTAGGGGAAAAACTGTTTTTT
-,TRBJ2-7,TRBV30,TRBD2,CAWNLAGGIYEQYF,TGTGCCTGGAACCTAGCGGGAGGAATCTACGAGCAGTACTTC
-,TRBJ2-3,TRBV4-2,-,CASSQDLRLDTDTQYF,TGTGCCAGCAGCCAAGATCTTAGACTTGACACAGATACGCAGTATTTT
-,TRBJ2-7,TRBV7-8,-,CASSIIQGFEQYF,TGTGCCAGCAGCATCATACAGGGTTTCGAGCAGTACTTC
-,TRBJ2-1,TRBV5-1,-,CASSLEQVRVGNEQFF,TGCGCCAGCAGCTTGGAGCAAGTCAGGGTAGGGAATGAGCAGTTCTTC
-,TRBJ2-4,TRBV30,-,CAWSVRNRANIQYF,TGTGCCTGGAGTGTACGGAACAGGGCAAACATTCAGTACTTC
-,TRBJ2-1,TRBV4-2,-,CASSQEWLGDEQFF,TGTGCCAGCAGCCAAGAATGGTTAGGGGATGAGCAGTTCTTC
-,TRBJ2-1,TRBV27,TRBD2,CASSLAGEHNEQFF,TGTGCCAGCAGTTTAGCGGGAGAGCACAATGAGCAGTTCTTC
-,TRBJ1-2,TRBV5-4,-,CASSSQGGGGYTF,TGTGCCAGCAGCTCACAGGGTGGCGGTGGCTACACCTTC
-,TRBJ1-5,TRBV28,TRBD1,CASRPGQGPQPQHF,TGTGCCAGCAGACCGGGACAGGGGCCTCAGCCCCAGCATTTT
-,TRBJ1-1,TRBV6-1,-,CASRATGRDTEAFF,TGTGCCAGCAGGGCTACGGGGAGGGACACTGAAGCTTTCTTT
-,TRBJ1-2,TRBV19,-,CASSMGQASSYGYTF,TGTGCCAGTAGTATGGGGCAGGCCTCCTCCTATGGCTACACCTTC
-,TRBJ1-4,TRBV6-1,TRBD1,CASSEATGRLTEKLFF,TGTGCCAGCAGTGAAGCGACAGGGCGCCTGACCGAAAAACTGTTTTTT
few,TRBJ2-7,TRBV9,TRBD2,CASSVEPGGTYEQYF,TGTGCCAGCAGCGTAGAACCGGGAGGTACCTACGAGCAGTACTTC
-,TRBJ2-7,TRBV5-1,TRBD1,CASSWGTGGAYEQYF,TGCGCCAGCAGCTGGGGGACAGGGGGGGCCTACGAGCAGTACTTC
-,TRBJ1-1,TRBV19,TRBD1,CASRRTGGFNTEAFF,TGTGCCAGTAGGCGGACAGGGGGCTTTAACACTGAAGCTTTCTTT
-,TRBJ2-1,TRBV5-1,TRBD2,CASSVTSGPFNEQFF,TGCGCCAGCAGCGTGACTAGCGGTCCCTTCAATGAGCAGTTCTTC
-,TRBJ1-1,TRBV20-1,TRBD1,CRYSGGTEAFF,TGCAGATACTCAGGGGGGACTGAAGCTTTCTTT
-,TRBJ2-3,TRBV5-6,-,CASSLGTGVDTQYF,TGTGCCAGCAGCTTGGGCACAGGAGTAGATACGCAGTATTTT
many,TRBJ2-3,TRBV11-3,-,CASSLGRQLTDTQYF,TGTGCCAGCAGCTTAGGTCGACAGCTCACAGATACGCAGTATTTT
-,TRBJ2-5,TRBV28,-,CASSSGGVEGQETQYF,TGTGCCAGCAGTTCAGGCGGAGTAGAGGGACAAGAGACCCAGTACTTC
-,TRBJ1-3,TRBV5-1,-,CASSYDRQASGNTIYF,TGCGCCAGCAGCTATGACCGACAAGCCTCTGGAAACACCATATATTTT
-,TRBJ1-3,TRBV28,-,CASSLAGESGNTIYF,TGTGCCAGCAGTTTAGCGGGGGAATCTGGAAACACCATATATTTT
once,TRBJ2-7,TRBV5-1,-,CASSLGQATYEQYF,TGCGCCAGCAGCTTGGGGCAGGCGACCTACGAGCAGTACTTC